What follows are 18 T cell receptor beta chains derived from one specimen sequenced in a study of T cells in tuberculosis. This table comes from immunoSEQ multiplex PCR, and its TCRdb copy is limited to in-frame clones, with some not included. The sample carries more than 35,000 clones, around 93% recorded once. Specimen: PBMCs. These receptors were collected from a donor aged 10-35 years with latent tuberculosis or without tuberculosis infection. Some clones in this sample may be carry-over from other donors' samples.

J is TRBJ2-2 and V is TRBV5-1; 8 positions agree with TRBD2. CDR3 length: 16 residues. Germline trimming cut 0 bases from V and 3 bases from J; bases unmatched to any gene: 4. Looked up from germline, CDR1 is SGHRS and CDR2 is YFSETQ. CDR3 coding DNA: TGCGCCAGCAGCTTGGAGCCAGCGGGGGACACCGGGGAGCTGTTTTTT. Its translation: CASSLEPAGDTGELFF.

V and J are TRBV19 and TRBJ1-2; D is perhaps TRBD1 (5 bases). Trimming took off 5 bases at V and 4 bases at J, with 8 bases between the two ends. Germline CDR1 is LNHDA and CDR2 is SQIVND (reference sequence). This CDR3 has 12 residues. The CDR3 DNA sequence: TGTGCCAGTAGTTCAGACAGCTATGGCTACACCTTC. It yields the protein CASSSDSYGYTF.

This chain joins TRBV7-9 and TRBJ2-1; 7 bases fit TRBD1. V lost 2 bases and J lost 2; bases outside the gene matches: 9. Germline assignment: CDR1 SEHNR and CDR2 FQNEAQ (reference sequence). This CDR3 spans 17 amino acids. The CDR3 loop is CASSLPLLDRPYNEQFF. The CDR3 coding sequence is TGTGCCAGCAGCTTACCGCTCCTGGACAGGCCCTACAATGAGCAGTTCTTC.

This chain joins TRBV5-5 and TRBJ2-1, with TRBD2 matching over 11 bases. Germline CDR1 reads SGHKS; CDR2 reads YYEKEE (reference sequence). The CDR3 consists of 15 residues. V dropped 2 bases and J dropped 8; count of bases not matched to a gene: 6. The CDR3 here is CASSFGSGGADEQFF. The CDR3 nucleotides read TGTGCCAGCAGCTTCGGTAGCGGGGGGGCCGATGAGCAGTTCTTC.

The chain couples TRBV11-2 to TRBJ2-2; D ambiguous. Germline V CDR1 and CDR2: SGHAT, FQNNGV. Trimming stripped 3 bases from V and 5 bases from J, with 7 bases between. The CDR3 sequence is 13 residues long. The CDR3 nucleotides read TGTGCCAGCAGCTTCCAGAGGACCGGGGAGCTGTTTTTT. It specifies CASSFQRTGELFF. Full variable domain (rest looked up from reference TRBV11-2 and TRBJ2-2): EAGVAQSPRYKIIEKRQSVAFWCNPISGHATLYWYQQILGQGPKLLIQFQNNGVVDDSQLPKDRFSAERLKGVDSTLKIQPAKLEDSAVYLCASSFQRTGELFFGEGSRLTVL.

The DNA of the CDR3 is TGTGCCAGCAGTTTTCCTGCGAACACCGGGGAGCTGTTTTTT. This gives the protein CASSFPANTGELFF. V and J are TRBV28 and TRBJ2-2; D gene uncertain. V was pared by 3 bases and J by 0 bases, with 5 bases between. Looked up from germline, CDR1 is MDHEN and CDR2 is SYDVKM. CDR3 length equals 14 residues.

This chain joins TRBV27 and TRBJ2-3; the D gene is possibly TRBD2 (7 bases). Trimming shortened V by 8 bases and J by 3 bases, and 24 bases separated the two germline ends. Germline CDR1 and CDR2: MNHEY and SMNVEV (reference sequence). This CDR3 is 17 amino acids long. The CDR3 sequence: CASGLEGGTAPTDTQYF. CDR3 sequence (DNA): TGTGCCAGCGGACTCGAGGGGGGGACCGCTCCGACAGATACGCAGTATTTT.

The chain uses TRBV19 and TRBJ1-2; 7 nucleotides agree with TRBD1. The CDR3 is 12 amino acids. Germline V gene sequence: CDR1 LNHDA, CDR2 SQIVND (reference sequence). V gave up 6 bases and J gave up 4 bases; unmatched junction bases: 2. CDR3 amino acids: CASRYRGYGYTF. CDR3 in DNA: TGTGCCAGTAGGTACAGGGGCTATGGCTACACCTTC.

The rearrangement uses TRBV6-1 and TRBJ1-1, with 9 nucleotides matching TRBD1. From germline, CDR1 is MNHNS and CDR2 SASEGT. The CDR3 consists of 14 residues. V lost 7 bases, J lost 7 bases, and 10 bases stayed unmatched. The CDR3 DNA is TGTGCCAGCATCCTAAGCGGGACAGGGCTTGAAGCTTTCTTT. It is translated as CASILSGTGLEAFF.

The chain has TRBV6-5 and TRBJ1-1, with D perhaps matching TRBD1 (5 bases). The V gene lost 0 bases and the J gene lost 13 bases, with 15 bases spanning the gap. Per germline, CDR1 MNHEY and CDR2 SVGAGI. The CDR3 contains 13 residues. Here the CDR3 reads CASSYSLLTADFF. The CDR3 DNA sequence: TGTGCCAGCAGTTACTCGTTATTGACAGCAGATTTCTTT.

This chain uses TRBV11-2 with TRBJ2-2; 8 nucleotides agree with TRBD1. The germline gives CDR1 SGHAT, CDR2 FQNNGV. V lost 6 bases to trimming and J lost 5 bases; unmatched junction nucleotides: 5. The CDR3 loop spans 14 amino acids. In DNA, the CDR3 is TGTGCCAGCAGGGACAGGGTTAGGACCGGGGAGCTGTTTTTT. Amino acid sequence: CASRDRVRTGELFF.

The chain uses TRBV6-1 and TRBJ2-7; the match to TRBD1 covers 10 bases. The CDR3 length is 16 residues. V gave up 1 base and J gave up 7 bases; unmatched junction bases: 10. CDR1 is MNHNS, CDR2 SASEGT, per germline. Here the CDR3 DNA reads TGTGCCAGCAGTGAAGACACTCCGGGACAGGGGAAAGAGCAGTACTTC. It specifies CASSEDTPGQGKEQYF.

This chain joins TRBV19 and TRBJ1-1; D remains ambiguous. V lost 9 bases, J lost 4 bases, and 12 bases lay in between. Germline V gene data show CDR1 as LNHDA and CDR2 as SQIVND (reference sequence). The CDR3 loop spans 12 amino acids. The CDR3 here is CASSDFSTEAFF. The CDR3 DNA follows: TGTGCCAGCTCAGATTTTTCCACTGAAGCTTTCTTT.

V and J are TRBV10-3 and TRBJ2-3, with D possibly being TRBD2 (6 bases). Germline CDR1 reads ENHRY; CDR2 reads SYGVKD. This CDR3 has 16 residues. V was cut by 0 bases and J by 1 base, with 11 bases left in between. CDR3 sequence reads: CAISESRGSGTDTQYF. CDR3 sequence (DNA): TGTGCCATCAGTGAGTCTCGGGGGTCTGGCACAGATACGCAGTATTTT.

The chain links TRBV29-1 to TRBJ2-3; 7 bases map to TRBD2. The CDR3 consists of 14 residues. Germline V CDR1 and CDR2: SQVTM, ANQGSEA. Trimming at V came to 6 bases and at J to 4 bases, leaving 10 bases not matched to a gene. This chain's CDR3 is CSVTDGEGSDTQYF. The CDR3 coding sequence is TGCAGCGTCACCGATGGGGAGGGATCAGATACGCAGTATTTT.

CDR3 DNA sequence: TGTGCCTGGAGCCCGGGGGGGGCAGCACCGTACGAGCAGTACTTC. This encodes CAWSPGGAAPYEQYF. The rearrangement links TRBV30 to TRBJ2-7, with 8 bases fitting TRBD2. CDR3 length: 15 amino acids. Unmatched junction bases numbered 11, after V lost 3 bases and J lost 4 bases. In germline, CDR1 is GTSNPN, CDR2 SVGIG (reference sequence).

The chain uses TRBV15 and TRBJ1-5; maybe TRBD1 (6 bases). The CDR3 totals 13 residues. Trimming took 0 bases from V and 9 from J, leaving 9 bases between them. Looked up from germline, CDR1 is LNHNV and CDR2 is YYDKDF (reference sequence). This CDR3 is CATSRDGRGPQHF. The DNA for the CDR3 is TGTGCCACCAGCAGAGACGGCAGGGGGCCCCAGCATTTT.

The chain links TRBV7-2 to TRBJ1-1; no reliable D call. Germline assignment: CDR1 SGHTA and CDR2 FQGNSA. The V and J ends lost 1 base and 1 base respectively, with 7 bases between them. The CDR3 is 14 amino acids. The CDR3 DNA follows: TGTGCCAGCAGCTTAGGAGAGTGGAACACTGAAGCTTTCTTT. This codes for CASSLGEWNTEAFF.